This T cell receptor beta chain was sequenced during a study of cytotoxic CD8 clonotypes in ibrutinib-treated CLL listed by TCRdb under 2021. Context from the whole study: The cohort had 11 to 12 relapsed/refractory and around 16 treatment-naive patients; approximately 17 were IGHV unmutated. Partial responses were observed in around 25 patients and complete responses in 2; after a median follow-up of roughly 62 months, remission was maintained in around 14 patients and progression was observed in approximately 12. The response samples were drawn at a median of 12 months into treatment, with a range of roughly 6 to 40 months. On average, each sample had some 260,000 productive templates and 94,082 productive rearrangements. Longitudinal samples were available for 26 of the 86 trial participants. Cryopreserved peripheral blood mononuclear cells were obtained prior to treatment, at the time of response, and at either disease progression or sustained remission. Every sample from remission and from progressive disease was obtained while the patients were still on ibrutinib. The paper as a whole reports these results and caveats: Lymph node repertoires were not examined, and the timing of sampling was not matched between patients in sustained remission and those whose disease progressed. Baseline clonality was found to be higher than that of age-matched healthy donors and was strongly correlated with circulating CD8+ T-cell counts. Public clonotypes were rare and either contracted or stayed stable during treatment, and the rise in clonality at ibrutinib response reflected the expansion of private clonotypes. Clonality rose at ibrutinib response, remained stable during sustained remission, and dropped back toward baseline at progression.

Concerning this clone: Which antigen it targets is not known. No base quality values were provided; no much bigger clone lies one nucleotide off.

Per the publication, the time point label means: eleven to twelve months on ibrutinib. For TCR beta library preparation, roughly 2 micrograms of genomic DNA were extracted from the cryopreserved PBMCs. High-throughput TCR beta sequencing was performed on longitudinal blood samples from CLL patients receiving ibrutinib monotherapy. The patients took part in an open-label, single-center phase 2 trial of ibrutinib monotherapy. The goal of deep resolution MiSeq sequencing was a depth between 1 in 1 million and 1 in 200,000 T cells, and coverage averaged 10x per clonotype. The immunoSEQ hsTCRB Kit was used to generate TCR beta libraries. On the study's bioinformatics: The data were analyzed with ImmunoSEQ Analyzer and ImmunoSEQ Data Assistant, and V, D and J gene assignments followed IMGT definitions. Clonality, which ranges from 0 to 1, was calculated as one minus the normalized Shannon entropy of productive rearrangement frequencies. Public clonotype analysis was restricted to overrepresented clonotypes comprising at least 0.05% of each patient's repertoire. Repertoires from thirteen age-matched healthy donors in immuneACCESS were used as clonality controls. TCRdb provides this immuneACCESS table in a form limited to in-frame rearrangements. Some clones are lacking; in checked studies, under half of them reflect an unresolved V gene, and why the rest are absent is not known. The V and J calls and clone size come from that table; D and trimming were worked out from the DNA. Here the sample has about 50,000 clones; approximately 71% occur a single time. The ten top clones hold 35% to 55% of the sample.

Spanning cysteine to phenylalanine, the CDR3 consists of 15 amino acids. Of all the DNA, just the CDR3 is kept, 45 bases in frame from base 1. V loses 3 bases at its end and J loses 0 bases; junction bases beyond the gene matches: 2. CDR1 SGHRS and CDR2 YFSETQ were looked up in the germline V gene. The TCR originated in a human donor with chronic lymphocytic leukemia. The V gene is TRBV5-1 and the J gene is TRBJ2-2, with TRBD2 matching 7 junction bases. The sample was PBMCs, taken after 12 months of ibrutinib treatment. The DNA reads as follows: TGCGCCAGCAGCTGGGAGGGGACGAACACCGGGGAGCTGTTTTTT. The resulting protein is CASSWEGTNTGELFF.